Presented here are 5 T cell receptor beta chains from one specimen sequenced in a study of blood T cell repertoires in COVID-19. Profiled with immunoSEQ multiplex PCR; TCRdb holds only in-frame clones, not every one. This sample yields 80,000 to 100,000 clones, of which roughly 80% are seen a single time; 15% to 20% belongs to the top ten. Sequencing used peripheral blood. These receptors all come from a human donor in a cohort sampled during active COVID-19.

The J gene is TRBJ1-3, the V gene TRBV6-5; 7 bases are shared with TRBD1. CDR1 and CDR2 (germline): MNHEY, SVGAGI. The CDR3 has 15 amino acids. After removal of 6 bases from V and 0 bases from J, the junction contained 5 bases not matched to a gene. The CDR3 nucleotides are TGTGCCAGCAGGGGGACAGCGGACTCTGGAAACACCATATATTTT. The encoded protein is CASRGTADSGNTIYF.

This clone was observed a single time. The chain employs TRBV6-6 and TRBJ1-2; D unclear. Looked up from germline, CDR1 is MNHNY and CDR2 is SVGAGI (reference sequence). The CDR3 spans 13 residues. Between the trimmed V and J ends, which lost 6 bases and 0 bases, there was a span of 8 bases. Here the CDR3 DNA reads TGTGCCAGCAGCTACACGGCTAACTATGGCTACACCTTC. The encoded protein is CASSYTANYGYTF.

The CDR3 sequence is CASGFPRGLDSGANVLTF. CDR3 nucleotides: TGTGCCAGCGGGTTTCCCAGGGGGCTAGACTCTGGGGCCAACGTCCTGACTTTC. J is TRBJ2-6 and V is TRBV7-8; 8 bases map to TRBD1. The germline V gene has CDR1 SGHVS and CDR2 FQNEAQ. The CDR3 covers 18 residues. After removal of 8 bases from V and 0 bases from J, the junction contained 12 bases not matched to a gene.

V usage is TRBV19 and J usage is TRBJ1-6; D unresolved. V was shortened by 6 bases and J by 7 bases, with 10 bases between the two germline ends. The CDR3 loop spans 13 amino acids. Looked up from germline, CDR1 is LNHDA and CDR2 is SQIVND (reference sequence). The CDR3 coding sequence is TGTGCCAGTAGAGAGCCAGGAAATTCACCCCTCCACTTT. Its protein is CASREPGNSPLHF.

This clone occurred a few times. The gene calls are TRBV19 and TRBJ1-1; D is perhaps TRBD1 (5 bases). Trimming left V 2 bases short and J 5 bases short, with 12 bases between. CDR3 size: 14 residues. Germline assignment: CDR1 LNHDA and CDR2 SQIVND (reference sequence). The CDR3 here is CASSIIGGGTEAFF. CDR3 DNA: TGTGCCAGTAGTATAATCGGGGGTGGTACTGAAGCTTTCTTT. Full variable domain (rest looked up from reference TRBV19 and TRBJ1-1): DGGITQSPKYLFRKEGQNVTLSCEQNLNHDAMYWYRQDPGQGLRLIYYSQIVNDFQKGDIAEGYSVSREKKESFPLTVTSAQKNPTAFYLCASSIIGGGTEAFFGQGTRLTVV.